Many counts were recorded for the clone carrying this T cell receptor beta chain. This specimen comes from a study of regulatory T cells in long-lasting Graves disease. According to the study, TCR beta libraries were built with iRepertoire HTBI primers and CDR3-region Arm-PCR. TCRdb called the multiplex PCR reads again in MiXCR, with one record for every CDR3 protein. The profile covers roughly 510,000 distinct CDR3 sequences, with about 16% appearing a single time and about 12% taken by the ten largest. Time point in this sample: newly diagnosed GD, antithyroid drugs for less than 3 months. Making the TCR library involved RNA that had been extracted from PBMCs. Germline V gives CDR1 SGHTA, CDR2 FQGTGA. V was shortened by 1 base and J by 10 bases, with 17 bases between the two germline ends. This CDR3 has 15 residues. The same specimen was also included in a second study, on T cells in Graves' hyperthyroidism and ophthalmopathy. That investigation notes: Most clonotypes expanded in thyroid above 0.001 were likewise present in blood.

Material: peripheral blood mononuclear cells (PBMCs), obtained at new diagnosis, from a patient treated with antithyroid drugs. This clonotype was sampled from a man aged 18 to 29 with Graves disease. This chain joins TRBV7-3 and TRBJ2-1, with D perhaps matching TRBD1 or TRBD2 (5 bases each). Written as DNA, the CDR3 is TGTGCCAGCAGCTTAATCGGGGCCCCTAATGAGGAGCAGTTCTTC. Translating it yields CASSLIGAPNEEQFF.